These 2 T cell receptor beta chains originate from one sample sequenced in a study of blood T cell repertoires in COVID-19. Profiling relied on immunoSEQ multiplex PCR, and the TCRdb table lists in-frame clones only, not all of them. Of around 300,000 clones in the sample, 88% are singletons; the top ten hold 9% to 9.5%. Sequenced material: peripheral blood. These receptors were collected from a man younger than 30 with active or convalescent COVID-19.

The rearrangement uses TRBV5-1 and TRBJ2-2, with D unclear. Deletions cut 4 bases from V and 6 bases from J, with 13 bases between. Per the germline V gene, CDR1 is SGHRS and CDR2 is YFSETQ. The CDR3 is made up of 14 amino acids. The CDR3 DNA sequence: TGCGCCAGCAGCAGTCCCGGGTATTCCGGGGAGCTGTTTTTT. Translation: CASSSPGYSGELFF.

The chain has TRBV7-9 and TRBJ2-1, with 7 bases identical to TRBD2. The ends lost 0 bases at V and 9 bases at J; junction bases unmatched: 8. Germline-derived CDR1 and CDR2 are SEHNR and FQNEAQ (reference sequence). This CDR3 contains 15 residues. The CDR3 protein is CASSLASGRYSEQFF. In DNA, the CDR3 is TGTGCCAGCAGCTTAGCTAGCGGGCGATATTCTGAGCAGTTCTTC.